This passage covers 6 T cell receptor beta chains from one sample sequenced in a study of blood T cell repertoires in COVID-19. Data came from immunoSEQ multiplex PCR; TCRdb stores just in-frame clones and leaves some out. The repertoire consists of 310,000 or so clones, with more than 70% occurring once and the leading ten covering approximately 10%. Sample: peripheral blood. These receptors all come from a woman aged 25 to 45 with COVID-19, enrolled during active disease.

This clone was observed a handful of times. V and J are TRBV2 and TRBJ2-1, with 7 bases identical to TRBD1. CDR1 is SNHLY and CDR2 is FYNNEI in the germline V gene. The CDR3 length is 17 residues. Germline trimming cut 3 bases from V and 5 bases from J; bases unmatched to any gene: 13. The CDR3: CASSDLLWGQSNNEQFF. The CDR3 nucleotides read TGTGCCAGCAGTGATCTATTGTGGGGACAGTCGAACAATGAGCAGTTCTTC. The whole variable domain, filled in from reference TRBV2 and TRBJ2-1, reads EPEVTQTPSHQVTQMGQEVILRCVPISNHLYFYWYRQILGQKVEFLVSFYNNEISEKSEIFDDQFSVERPDGSNFTLKIRSTKLEDSAMYFCASSDLLWGQSNNEQFFGPGTRLTVL.

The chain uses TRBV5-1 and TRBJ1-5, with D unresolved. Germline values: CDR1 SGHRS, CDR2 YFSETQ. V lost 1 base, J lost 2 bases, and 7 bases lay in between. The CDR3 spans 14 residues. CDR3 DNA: TGCGCCAGCAGCTTGTCCATTGGCAATCAGCCCCAGCATTTT. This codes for CASSLSIGNQPQHF.

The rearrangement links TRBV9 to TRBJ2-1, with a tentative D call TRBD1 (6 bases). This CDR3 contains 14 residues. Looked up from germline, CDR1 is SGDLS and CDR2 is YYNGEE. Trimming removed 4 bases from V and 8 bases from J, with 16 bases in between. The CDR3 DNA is TGTGCCAGCAGCCCCCAGACAGGAAGGGATGAGCAGTTCTTC. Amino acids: CASSPQTGRDEQFF.

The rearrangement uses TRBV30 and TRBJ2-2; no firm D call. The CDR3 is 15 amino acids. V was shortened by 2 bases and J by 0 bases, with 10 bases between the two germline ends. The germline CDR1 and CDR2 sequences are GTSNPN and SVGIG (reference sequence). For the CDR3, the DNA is TGTGCCTGGAGTCCTTGGGCAGCGAACACCGGGGAGCTGTTTTTT. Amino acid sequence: CAWSPWAANTGELFF.

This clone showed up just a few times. CDR3 amino acids: CASSANPLSSGNTIYF. CDR3 DNA sequence: TGTGCCAGCAGTGCTAACCCTCTGAGTTCTGGAAACACCATATATTTT. The rearrangement uses TRBV2 and TRBJ1-3, with unresolved D. V lost 4 bases and J lost 1, with 14 bases in between. Germline values: CDR1 SNHLY, CDR2 FYNNEI. CDR3 length equals 16 residues.

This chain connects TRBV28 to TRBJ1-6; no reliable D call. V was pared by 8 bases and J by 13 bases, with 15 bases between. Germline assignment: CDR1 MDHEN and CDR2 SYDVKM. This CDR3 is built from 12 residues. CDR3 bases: TGTGCCAGCGCCAGCGGGCCCAGGCCCCTCCACTTT. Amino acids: CASASGPRPLHF.